This T cell receptor beta chain was sequenced in a study of blood T cell repertoires in COVID-19. Repertoires were generated with immunoSEQ multiplex PCR, while TCRdb's copy carries only in-frame clones and drops some. The sample lists approximately 470,000 clones, roughly 85% seen once, with under 4% in the top ten. The CDR3 has 14 amino acids. Germline assignment: CDR1 MDHEN and CDR2 SYDVKM. V lost 2 bases and J lost 4; bases outside the gene matches: 5. This TCR derives from a human donor in a cohort sampled during active COVID-19. The J gene is TRBJ2-7, the V gene TRBV28; TRBD1 agrees at 7 bases. Sequences were obtained from peripheral blood. The CDR3 reads CASSLQGVRYEQYF. In nucleotides, the CDR3 is TGTGCCAGCAGTTTACAGGGGGTACGTTACGAGCAGTACTTC.